This T cell receptor beta chain was sequenced during a study of shared clonotypes between healthy human individuals. Background on the study: Serving as donors were a couple of women and three men, whose ages spanned 18 to 49.

This CDR3 is built from 15 residues. The ends were cut back, 2 bases at V and 0 bases at J, with 11 bases in the middle. Germline V gene sequence: CDR1 WSHSY, CDR2 SAAADI. Here immunoSEQ multiplex PCR was the method, and the copy in TCRdb shows in-frame clones only, minus some. In the table there are a few million clones, around 93% of which are singletons. This TCR was recovered from a man aged 18 to 35 in good health. Some clones in this sample may be carry-over from other donors' samples. Material: naive CD4+ T cells from PBMCs. The subset denotes: CD45RA+ positively selected. This sequence joins TRBV10-2 and TRBJ2-7; tentatively, D is TRBD1 (6 bases). CDR3 in amino acids: CASSEQGQNSYEQYF. In DNA form, the CDR3 reads TGCGCCAGCAGTGAGCAGGGGCAGAACTCCTACGAGCAGTACTTC.